The 2 T cell receptor beta chains below come from one sample, sequenced in a study of T-cell reconstitution after alpha-beta-depleted transplantation in children. Preparation of the TCRbeta library used unique molecular identifiers. MiXCR, run by TCRdb on the PCR reads, gives a single entry per CDR3 protein. This table holds about 1,000,000 distinct CDR3 sequences, about 29% found once. Sequencing was performed on PBMCs, mostly from graft donor cells, taken 360 days after TCRalphabeta/CD19-depleted stem cell transplant. These receptors were taken from a boy in the first two years of life who had a stem cell transplant for SCID, so the T cells may come from the graft donor.

This clonotype was observed a few times. The chain recombines TRBV10-3 with TRBJ2-7; a possible D gene is TRBD2 (6 bases). The CDR3 has 15 residues. Germline lookup yields CDR1 ENHRY and CDR2 SYGVKD. Trimming removed 10 bases at V and 2 bases at J, with 21 bases between. The CDR3 DNA is TGTGCCACCCTAGCCGGAGGAGGGCTACCCTACGAGCAGTACTTC. Translating gives CATLAGGGLPYEQYF.

The sample holds a few counts of this clonotype. CDR3 residues: CASSLDGNRMNTEAFF. For the CDR3, the DNA is TGTGCCAGCAGCTTAGATGGGAACAGGATGAACACTGAAGCTTTCTTT. V gene TRBV11-2 combines with J gene TRBJ1-1, with TRBD1 as a possible D gene (5 bases). This CDR3 has 16 amino acids. Germline-derived CDR1 and CDR2 are SGHAT and FQNNGV. Trimming shortened V by 0 bases and J by 0 bases, and 11 bases separated the two germline ends. The whole variable domain, remainder taken from reference TRBV11-2 and TRBJ1-1, is EAGVAQSPRYKIIEKRQSVAFWCNPISGHATLYWYQQILGQGPKLLIQFQNNGVVDDSQLPKDRFSAERLKGVDSTLKIQPAKLEDSAVYLCASSLDGNRMNTEAFFGQGTRLTVV.